The 2 T cell receptor beta chains below were found in one sample sequenced in a study of cytomegalovirus exposure and HLA in healthy donors. The PCR used 60 Vbeta and 13 Jbeta primers. Repertoires were generated with immunoSEQ multiplex PCR, while TCRdb's copy carries only in-frame clones and drops some. The sample carries 89,000 or so clones, just under 75% recorded once. Sample: PBMCs. These receptors all stem from a man aged 60 to 75 in good health and CMV-seronegative.

This rearrangement joins TRBV25-1 to TRBJ1-6; 9 positions match TRBD1. J was trimmed by 14 bases and V by 1 base; bases with no gene match: 9. Germline values: CDR1 MGHDK, CDR2 SYGVNS. The CDR3 extends over 15 amino acids. CDR3 DNA: TGTGCCAGCAGTGAATTGCGGGGACAGGGCACGACCCTCCACTTT. Amino acid sequence: CASSELRGQGTTLHF. Full variable domain (rest looked up from reference TRBV25-1 and TRBJ1-6): EADIYQTPRYLVIGTGKKITLECSQTMGHDKMYWYQQDPGMELHLIHYSYGVNSTEKGDLSSESTVSRIRTEHFPLTLESARPSHTSQYLCASSELRGQGTTLHFGNGTRLTVT.

This clone has only one observation. V gene TRBV5-4 combines with J gene TRBJ1-2, with D possibly matching TRBD1 (6 bases). The germline gives CDR1 SGHNT, CDR2 YYREEE (reference sequence). The CDR3 is 15 amino acids. With 3 bases removed from V and 0 bases from J, the gap between germline ends came to 12 bases. Written as DNA, the CDR3 is TGTGCCAGCAGCTCGTGGACAGAGGCTAACTATGGCTACACCTTC. Translation gives CASSSWTEANYGYTF.